This passage covers 25 T cell receptor beta chains from one sample sequenced in a study of blood T cell repertoires in COVID-19. Repertoires were generated with immunoSEQ multiplex PCR, while TCRdb's copy carries only in-frame clones and drops some. This sample yields around 60,000 clones, of which about two thirds are seen a single time; 4% to 5.5% belongs to the top ten. Material: peripheral blood. The receptors derive from an older woman with COVID-19, enrolled during active disease.

V gene TRBV7-9 combines with J gene TRBJ2-5; D is uncertain. CDR1 and CDR2 (germline): SEHNR, FQNEAQ (reference sequence). The CDR3 totals 12 residues. V was shortened by 3 bases and J by 4 bases, with 6 bases between the two germline ends. The CDR3 reads CASSFLPETQYF. The DNA of the CDR3 is TGTGCCAGCAGCTTTCTTCCAGAGACCCAGTACTTC. Variable domain in full (rest from reference TRBV7-9 and TRBJ2-5): DTGVSQNPRHKITKRGQNVTFRCDPISEHNRLYWYRQTLGQGPEFLTYFQNEAQLEKSRLLSDRFSAERPKGSFSTLEIQRTEQGDSAMYLCASSFLPETQYFGPGTRLLVL.

The chain combines TRBV7-7 with TRBJ2-5, with a tentative D call TRBD1 (5 bases). This CDR3 has 15 amino acids. Trimming removed 1 base from V and 5 bases from J, with 14 bases in between. Germline CDR1 is SSHAT and CDR2 is FNYEAQ (reference sequence). The CDR3 DNA is TGTGCCAGCAGCTTAGGGGGCCGGCAGGAGGAGACCCAGTACTTC. Amino acid sequence: CASSLGGRQEETQYF.

The chain combines TRBV27 with TRBJ2-7; 7 bases match TRBD1. Germline CDR1 and CDR2: MNHEY and SMNVEV (reference sequence). This CDR3 region has 14 residues. V lost 2 bases, J lost 5 bases, and 6 bases stayed unmatched. CDR3 DNA: TGTGCCAGCAGTTTAGGACAGGTCCGGAACGAGCAGTACTTC. Its translation is CASSLGQVRNEQYF.

The gene calls are TRBV18 and TRBJ1-1; TRBD1 aligns across 7 bases. CDR3 length equals 17 residues. Per germline, CDR1 KGHSH and CDR2 LQKENI. Losses at the gene ends were 1 base for V and 7 bases for J; bases not matched to a gene: 15. CDR3 in amino acids: CASSPQKGAWVLSEAFF. CDR3 DNA: TGTGCCAGCTCACCACAAAAGGGGGCTTGGGTATTAAGTGAAGCTTTCTTT.

V is TRBV5-6 and J is TRBJ1-5, with unresolved D. Germline V gene lookup returns CDR1 SGHDT and CDR2 YYEEEE. This CDR3 has 16 residues. The V end was cut by 0 bases, the J end by 0 bases, with 10 bases between. CDR3 region: CASSLGYVGSNQPQHF. The DNA of the CDR3 is TGTGCCAGCAGCTTGGGGTACGTCGGTAGCAATCAGCCCCAGCATTTT. The full variable domain, rest sourced from reference TRBV5-6 and TRBJ1-5, is DAGVTQSPTHLIKTRGQQVTLRCSPKSGHDTVSWYQQALGQGPQFIFQYYEEEERQRGNFPDRFSGHQFPNYSSELNVNALLLGDSALYLCASSLGYVGSNQPQHFGDGTRLSIL.

The rearrangement uses TRBV7-6 and TRBJ1-3, with D possibly matching TRBD1 (6 bases). V was trimmed by 0 bases and J by 0 bases, leaving 9 bases between them. CDR1 is SGHVS and CDR2 is FNYEAQ in the germline V gene. CDR3 size: 16 residues. The chain's CDR3 is CASSLADSYSGNTIYF. Here the CDR3 DNA reads TGTGCCAGCAGCTTAGCGGACAGCTACTCTGGAAACACCATATATTTT.

The chain joins TRBV5-4 to TRBJ1-2; D perhaps matches TRBD1 (5 bases). Germline V gives CDR1 SGHNT, CDR2 YYREEE (reference sequence). The CDR3 runs to 14 residues. V dropped 0 bases and J dropped 8 bases, with 14 bases sitting between them. CDR3 amino acids: CASSLAGRYLGYTF. As DNA, the CDR3 is TGTGCCAGCAGCTTGGCAGGGCGCTATCTGGGCTACACCTTC.

The chain recombines TRBV6-5 with TRBJ2-3, with D perhaps matching TRBD1 (5 bases). The germline V and J ends were trimmed by 2 bases and 0 bases, with 12 bases remaining between them. The CDR3 spans 16 residues. Germline lookup yields CDR1 MNHEY and CDR2 SVGAGI. The CDR3: CASSYGADPSTDTQYF. The CDR3 coding sequence is TGTGCCAGCAGTTACGGGGCAGACCCGAGCACAGATACGCAGTATTTT.

In this sample, this clone turned up once. The chain combines TRBV12-5 with TRBJ1-1; 9 bases map to TRBD1. The CDR3 is made up of 16 amino acids. Germline V CDR1 and CDR2: LGHNT, FRNRAP. Trimming took 4 bases from V and 5 from J; bases not matched to a gene: 11. The DNA for the CDR3 is TGTGCTAGTGGTTGGGCCGACAGGGGGTTAGAGACTGAAGCTTTCTTT. Its translation: CASGWADRGLETEAFF.

The rearrangement links TRBV5-4 to TRBJ2-3, with D tentatively TRBD1 (5 bases). The germline CDR1 and CDR2 sequences are SGHNT and YYREEE (reference sequence). The germline V and J ends were trimmed by 0 bases and 5 bases, with 16 bases remaining between them. The CDR3 contains 16 residues. The DNA for the CDR3 is TGTGCCAGCAGCTTGGGGGGCGTGGCGATAAGAGATACGCAGTATTTT. Protein product: CASSLGGVAIRDTQYF. Full variable domain (remainder filled in from reference TRBV5-4 and TRBJ2-3): ETGVTQSPTHLIKTRGQQVTLRCSSQSGHNTVSWYQQALGQGPQFIFQYYREEENGRGNFPPRFSGLQFPNYSSELNVNALELDDSALYLCASSLGGVAIRDTQYFGPGTRLTVL.

There are a few counts of this clone. The J gene is TRBJ2-2, the V gene TRBV9; tentative D call: TRBD2 (6 bases). Germline CDR1 and CDR2: SGDLS and YYNGEE. The CDR3 consists of 14 residues. Trimming left V 2 bases short and J 4 bases short, with 9 bases between. The CDR3 spells CASSVGGVTGELFF. In nucleotides, the CDR3 is TGTGCCAGCAGCGTGGGGGGAGTCACCGGGGAGCTGTTTTTT.

The chain employs TRBV7-9 and TRBJ2-5; tentatively, D is TRBD1 (5 bases). CDR3 length: 14 amino acids. Germline CDR1 and CDR2: SEHNR and FQNEAQ (reference sequence). Trimming stripped 0 bases from V and 4 bases from J, with 9 bases between. DNA for the CDR3: TGTGCCAGCAGCTTAGCGCTAGGGGTAGAGACCCAGTACTTC. Amino acid sequence: CASSLALGVETQYF.

The V gene is TRBV5-1, the J gene TRBJ2-5, with 11 bases aligning to TRBD2. The CDR3 is 18 residues long. V shed 2 bases and J 5 bases; nucleotides not matched to a gene: 14. CDR1 and CDR2 from the germline V gene are SGHRS and YFSETQ. CDR3 region: CASSFGGTSGGSLETQYF. The CDR3 coding sequence is TGCGCCAGCAGCTTTGGGGGAACTAGCGGGGGTTCTCTGGAGACCCAGTACTTC.

The J gene is TRBJ1-1, the V gene TRBV6-5, with TRBD1 matching over 7 bases. The J segment lost 6 bases and the V segment lost 10 bases, leaving 11 bases of the junction unmatched. The CDR3 runs 13 residues. Germline loops: CDR1 MNHEY, CDR2 SVGAGI. The CDR3 DNA follows: TGTGCCACCGTGGAAAGGGGGCAGTCTGAAGCTTTCTTT. Translated, it gives CATVERGQSEAFF.

The rearrangement joins TRBV3-1 (or the pseudogene TRBV3-2) to TRBJ1-1, with D unresolved. V shed 4 bases and J shed 4 bases, with 16 bases lying between them. Germline V gene lookup returns CDR1 LGHDT and CDR2 YNNKEL (reference sequence). This CDR3 has 15 residues. CDR3 residues: CASSPQEGLVTEAFF. The CDR3 nucleotides are TGTGCCAGCAGCCCGCAGGAGGGTTTGGTCACTGAAGCTTTCTTT.

In this sample, this clone turned up a few times. The chain is built from TRBV28 and TRBJ1-6; 7 bases fit TRBD1. CDR3 length: 15 amino acids. J was trimmed by 8 bases and V by 7 bases; bases with no gene match: 11. Germline loops: CDR1 MDHEN, CDR2 SYDVKM. CDR3 coding DNA: TGTGCCAGCAACCCCGAGGACAGGTTCTATTCACCCCTCCACTTT. This codes for CASNPEDRFYSPLHF.

This sequence joins TRBV6-5 and TRBJ1-3; tentative D call: TRBD1 (6 bases). Germline V CDR1 and CDR2: MNHEY, SVGAGI. V dropped 0 bases and J dropped 2 bases, with 8 bases sitting between them. The CDR3 length is 15 residues. The CDR3 bases are TGTGCCAGCAGTTACTCGTACAGGGCTGGAAACACCATATATTTT. Encoded protein: CASSYSYRAGNTIYF.

In its sample, this clone was seen a few times. The chain couples TRBV6-5 to TRBJ1-4; 10 bases line up with TRBD1. V trimming: 6 bases; J trimming: 7 bases; junction bases outside the gene matches: 5. Germline loops: CDR1 MNHEY, CDR2 SVGAGI. CDR3 length equals 14 residues. This CDR3 is CASRPGQGREKLFF. As DNA, the CDR3 is TGTGCCAGCAGGCCGGGACAGGGGCGTGAAAAACTGTTTTTT.

The chain uses TRBV7-2 and TRBJ1-5; TRBD1 might be the D (5 bases). CDR3 length: 15 amino acids. Germline V gene data show CDR1 as SGHTA and CDR2 as FQGNSA. Trimming removed 1 base from V and 2 bases from J, with 9 bases in between. The CDR3 protein is CASSLGGDGNQPQHF. CDR3 DNA: TGTGCCAGCAGCTTAGGGGGGGATGGCAATCAGCCCCAGCATTTT.

The V call is TRBV19, the J call TRBJ1-2; D might be TRBD1 (6 bases). The ends were cut back, 3 bases at V and 8 bases at J, with 13 bases in the middle. The CDR3 extends over 13 amino acids. Per germline, CDR1 LNHDA and CDR2 SQIVND (reference sequence). The CDR3 region is CASSITGRRGYTF. The CDR3 DNA reads as TGTGCCAGTAGTATCACAGGGCGGAGAGGCTACACCTTC.

The gene calls are TRBV7-4 and TRBJ1-5; TRBD1 matches 10 bases. Germline lookup yields CDR1 SGHVT and CDR2 SQSDAQ. CDR3 length: 17 residues. Germline trimming cut 2 bases from V and 3 bases from J; bases unmatched to any gene: 7. CDR3 region: CASSLKDRGGANQPQHF. The DNA of the CDR3 is TGTGCCAGCAGCTTAAAGGACAGGGGGGGAGCCAATCAGCCCCAGCATTTT.

This clone was detected ten times or more. This rearrangement joins TRBV6-2 or TRBV6-3 to TRBJ1-1, with no clear D. Trimming took 5 bases from V and 2 from J, leaving 12 bases between them. This CDR3 spans 14 amino acids. CDR1 and CDR2 from the germline V gene are MNHEY and SVGEGT. DNA for the CDR3: TGTGCCAGCAGTCCCCGTCGGGAAAACACTGAAGCTTTCTTT. It codes for CASSPRRENTEAFF.

The J gene is TRBJ2-2, the V gene TRBV19; 9 nucleotides align to TRBD1. Trimming removed 9 bases from V and 5 bases from J; junction bases left unmatched: 10. The CDR3 has 15 amino acids. The V gene's germline CDR1 is LNHDA and CDR2 SQIVND (reference sequence). This CDR3 is CASHSGTGRTGELFF. CDR3 DNA: TGTGCCAGCCATTCCGGGACAGGGAGGACCGGGGAGCTGTTTTTT.

This clone was detected many times. The chain has TRBV13 and TRBJ2-1; 9 bases are shared with TRBD1. The CDR3 runs to 15 residues. V trimming: 5 bases; J trimming: 10 bases; junction bases outside the gene matches: 12. Germline V CDR1 and CDR2: PRHDT, FYEKMQ (reference sequence). In DNA, the CDR3 is TGTGCCAGCAGCACATCCCCGGGACAGGGAGGAGAGCAGTTCTTC. It codes for CASSTSPGQGGEQFF.

The genes are TRBV4-2 and TRBJ2-3; 9 bases agree with TRBD2. Germline V gene data show CDR1 as LGHNA and CDR2 as YNFKEQ. This CDR3 has 16 amino acids. Trimming cost V 4 bases and J 4 bases; bases outside gene matches: 9. The CDR3 sequence is CASSLKAGGSPDTQYF. The CDR3, as DNA: TGTGCCAGCAGCCTTAAGGCGGGGGGGAGCCCAGATACGCAGTATTTT.